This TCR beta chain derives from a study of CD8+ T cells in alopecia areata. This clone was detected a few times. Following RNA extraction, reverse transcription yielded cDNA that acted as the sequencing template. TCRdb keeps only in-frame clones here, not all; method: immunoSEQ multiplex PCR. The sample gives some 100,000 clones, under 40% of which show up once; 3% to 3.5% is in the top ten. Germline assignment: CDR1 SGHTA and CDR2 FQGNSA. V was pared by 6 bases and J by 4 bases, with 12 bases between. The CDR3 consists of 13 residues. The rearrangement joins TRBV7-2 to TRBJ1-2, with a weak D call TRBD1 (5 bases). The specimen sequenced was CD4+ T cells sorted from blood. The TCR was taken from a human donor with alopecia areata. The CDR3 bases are TGTGCCAGCAGGTCCCCGGGGGGCTATGGCTACACCTTC. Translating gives CASRSPGGYGYTF.